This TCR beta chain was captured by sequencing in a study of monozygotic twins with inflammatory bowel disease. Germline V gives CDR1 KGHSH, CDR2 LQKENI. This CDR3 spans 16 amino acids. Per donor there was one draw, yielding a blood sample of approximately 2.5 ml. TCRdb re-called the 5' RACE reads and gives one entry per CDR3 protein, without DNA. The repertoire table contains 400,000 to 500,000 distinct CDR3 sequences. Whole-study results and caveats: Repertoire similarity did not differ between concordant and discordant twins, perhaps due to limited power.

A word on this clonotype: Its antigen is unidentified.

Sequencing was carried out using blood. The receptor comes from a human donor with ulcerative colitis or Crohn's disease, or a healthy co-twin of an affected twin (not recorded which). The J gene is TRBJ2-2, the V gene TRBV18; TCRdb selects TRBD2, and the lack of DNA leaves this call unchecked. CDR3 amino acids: CASSPRTSGSGGELFF.